The 14 T cell receptor beta chains given below trace back to one sample, sequenced in a study of cytomegalovirus exposure and HLA in healthy donors. Primers: 60 Vbeta forward and 13 Jbeta reverse. Data came from immunoSEQ multiplex PCR; TCRdb stores just in-frame clones and leaves some out. The sample has 200,000 or so clones, approximately 80% seen once. The sequencing sample was made of PBMCs. These receptors came from a man over 45 in good health and CMV-seronegative.

This clone was counted a few times. This CDR3 is also generated by other DNA sequences in the sample. The rearrangement joins TRBV19 to TRBJ2-3; D possibly corresponds to TRBD1 (5 bases). The CDR3 covers 14 residues. The germline V and J ends were trimmed by 1 base and 2 bases, with 7 bases remaining between them. Germline assignment: CDR1 LNHDA and CDR2 SQIVND (reference sequence). The CDR3 is CASSIAGSTDTQYF. The CDR3 DNA sequence: TGTGCCAGTAGTATAGCAGGGTCCACAGATACGCAGTATTTT. The full variable domain, rest sourced from reference TRBV19 and TRBJ2-3, is DGGITQSPKYLFRKEGQNVTLSCEQNLNHDAMYWYRQDPGQGLRLIYYSQIVNDFQKGDIAEGYSVSREKKESFPLTVTSAQKNPTAFYLCASSIAGSTDTQYFGPGTRLTVL.

This chain connects TRBV28 to TRBJ2-4; 12 positions match TRBD2. The J segment lost 6 bases and the V segment lost 1 base, leaving 10 bases of the junction unmatched. The CDR3 is made up of 18 amino acids. CDR1 and CDR2 from the germline V gene are MDHEN and SYDVKM. CDR3 nucleotide sequence: TGTGCCAGCAGTTTATCCCCCGGACTAGCGGGAAGGGGAAACATTCAGTACTTC. Protein sequence: CASSLSPGLAGRGNIQYF.

V gene TRBV9 combines with J gene TRBJ2-2; 9 bases fit TRBD2. Germline V gene lookup returns CDR1 SGDLS and CDR2 YYNGEE. The trim removed 8 bases at V and 1 base at J, leaving 6 bases unmatched. The CDR3 runs 15 residues. The CDR3 region has the DNA TGTGCCAGTAGGACTAGCGAGAAGAACACCGGGGAGCTGTTTTTT. Translating gives CASRTSEKNTGELFF.

The V call is TRBV12-5, the J call TRBJ2-1; D may be TRBD1 (7 bases). Deletions cut 1 base from V and 6 bases from J, with 13 bases between. CDR3 length: 15 amino acids. Per germline, CDR1 LGHNT and CDR2 FRNRAP. CDR3 sequence: CASGLGRGRSNEQFF. CDR3 DNA: TGTGCTAGTGGTTTGGGGAGGGGGCGTTCCAATGAGCAGTTCTTC.

The chain carries TRBV28 and TRBJ2-7; 7 nucleotides line up with TRBD1. J gave up 4 bases and V 1 base, and 10 bases lay outside the gene matches. Germline assignment: CDR1 MDHEN and CDR2 SYDVKM. The CDR3 has 16 residues. The CDR3 nucleotides are TGTGCCAGCAGTTTATCAGGGTCAGGGGGTAGTTACGAGCAGTACTTC. This codes for CASSLSGSGGSYEQYF.

This chain links TRBV6-5 with TRBJ2-5; 10 nucleotides align to TRBD2. V gave up 6 bases and J gave up 2 bases; unmatched junction bases: 3. CDR3 length: 14 residues. The germline V gene has CDR1 MNHEY and CDR2 SVGAGI. DNA of the CDR3: TGTGCCAGCAGGCGGACTAGCGGTCAAGAGACCCAGTACTTC. Its translation: CASRRTSGQETQYF.

The chain employs TRBV5-1 and TRBJ1-4; tentatively, D is TRBD1 (5 bases). This CDR3 has 14 residues. Trimming removed 0 bases at V and 7 bases at J, with 10 bases between. CDR1 and CDR2 from the germline V gene are SGHRS and YFSETQ. CDR3 nucleotides: TGCGCCAGCAGCTTGGGGGGGGTAATTGAAAAACTGTTTTTT. Translation: CASSLGGVIEKLFF.

J is TRBJ2-2 and V is TRBV5-1, with 8 bases lining up with TRBD2. The germline gives CDR1 SGHRS, CDR2 YFSETQ. Trimming took 0 bases from V and 4 from J; bases not matched to a gene: 2. The CDR3 length is 15 residues. The CDR3 sequence is CASSLGLATTGELFF. In nucleotides, the CDR3 is TGCGCCAGCAGCTTGGGACTAGCGACCACCGGGGAGCTGTTTTTT.

This rearrangement joins TRBV4-2 to TRBJ2-1; 15 nucleotides agree with TRBD2. Germline V CDR1 and CDR2: LGHNA, YNFKEQ. V lost 2 bases and J lost 8; bases outside the gene matches: 7. There are 17 residues in the CDR3. CDR3 DNA: TGTGCCAGCAGCCAACCGGGACTAGCGGGAGGATCCGATGAGCAGTTCTTC. It encodes CASSQPGLAGGSDEQFF.

The chain has TRBV28 and TRBJ2-7, with 7 bases aligning to TRBD2. V shed 5 bases, J shed 3 bases, and the junction held 7 bases outside the gene matches. Germline CDR1 is MDHEN and CDR2 is SYDVKM. The CDR3 is made up of 14 amino acids. The CDR3 region has the DNA TGTGCCAGCAGTCTCGGACTAGTACTCTACGAGCAGTACTTC. Protein product: CASSLGLVLYEQYF.

The V and J genes are TRBV27 and TRBJ2-2; TRBD2 matches 7 bases. Germline CDR1 MNHEY, CDR2 SMNVEV (reference sequence). V dropped 1 base and J dropped 2; count of bases not matched to a gene: 4. The CDR3 consists of 16 residues. DNA of the CDR3: TGTGCCAGCAGTTTATACGGGAGGATAAACACCGGGGAGCTGTTTTTT. Encoded protein: CASSLYGRINTGELFF.

The chain combines TRBV6-5 with TRBJ2-5; the match to TRBD1 covers 8 bases. With the DNA end fitting TRBJ2-7 better, the J assignment may be wrong. CDR3 length: 16 residues. Germline-derived CDR1 and CDR2 are MNHEY and SVGAGI. This CDR3 reads CASSYSWHTGGYEQYF. The CDR3 bases are TGTGCCAGCAGTTACTCGTGGCACACAGGGGGCTACGAGCAGTACTTC.

The gene calls are TRBV9 and TRBJ2-7, with 7 bases identical to TRBD1. The V gene's germline CDR1 is SGDLS and CDR2 YYNGEE. Trimming cost V 0 bases and J 4 bases; bases outside gene matches: 4. The CDR3 covers 14 residues. Written as DNA, the CDR3 is TGTGCCAGCAGCGTAGTAGACAGGGCGTACGAGCAGTACTTC. Its translation is CASSVVDRAYEQYF.

The rearrangement uses TRBV7-3 and TRBJ1-1, with 9 nucleotides matching TRBD1. The CDR3 contains 15 residues. CDR1 is SGHTA, CDR2 FQGTGA, per germline. The trim removed 4 bases at V and 5 bases at J, leaving 8 bases unmatched. CDR3 region: CASSSQQGAWTEAFF. The CDR3 DNA sequence: TGTGCCAGCAGCTCGCAACAGGGGGCGTGGACTGAAGCTTTCTTT.